This T cell receptor (beta chain) comes out of a study of healthy donors' naive CD4 and CD8 T cells. Overall study context: TCR alpha primers covered all functional IMGT alpha gene variants. Study-wide points: Roughly 13% of CD4/CD8 propensity variance appeared explained by V, J and CDR3 charge.

Each TCR library used roughly 0.45 ug of total RNA and a linear amplification protocol. Via MiXCR, TCRdb re-called the reads, giving one row per CDR3 protein. The sample has some 190,000 distinct CDR3 sequences, over 60% seen once. The ends lost 3 bases at V and 4 bases at J; junction bases unmatched: 6. The CDR3 is 15 residues long. Germline CDR1 and CDR2: PRHDT and FYEKMQ (reference sequence). Comments on this clonotype: Its antigen is not known.

The chain has TRBV13 and TRBJ1-1; 9 positions agree with TRBD1. The sequenced material came from naive CD4+ and CD8+ T cells sorted from blood, pooled from several donors. This sequence was found in a pool of human donors in good health; the sample pools cells from several healthy donors. The CDR3 DNA sequence: TGTGCCAGCAGCTTTAGCACAGGGGGCATCACTGAAGCTTTCTTT. This translates into CASSFSTGGITEAFF.